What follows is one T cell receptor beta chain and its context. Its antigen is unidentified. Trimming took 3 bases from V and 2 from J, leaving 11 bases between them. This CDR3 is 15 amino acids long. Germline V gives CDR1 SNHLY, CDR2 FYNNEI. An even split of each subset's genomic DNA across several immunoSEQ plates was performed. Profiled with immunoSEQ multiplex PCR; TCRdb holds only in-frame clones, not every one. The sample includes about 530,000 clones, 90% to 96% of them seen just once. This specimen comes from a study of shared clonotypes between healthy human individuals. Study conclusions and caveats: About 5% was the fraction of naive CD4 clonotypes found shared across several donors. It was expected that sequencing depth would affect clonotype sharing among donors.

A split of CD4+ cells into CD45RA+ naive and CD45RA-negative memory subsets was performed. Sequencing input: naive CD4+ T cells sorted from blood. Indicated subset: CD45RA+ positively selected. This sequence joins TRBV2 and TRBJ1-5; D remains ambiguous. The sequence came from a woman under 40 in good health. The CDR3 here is CASSERQAGNQPQHF. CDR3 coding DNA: TGTGCCAGCAGTGAGAGGCAGGCGGGCAATCAGCCCCAGCATTTT.